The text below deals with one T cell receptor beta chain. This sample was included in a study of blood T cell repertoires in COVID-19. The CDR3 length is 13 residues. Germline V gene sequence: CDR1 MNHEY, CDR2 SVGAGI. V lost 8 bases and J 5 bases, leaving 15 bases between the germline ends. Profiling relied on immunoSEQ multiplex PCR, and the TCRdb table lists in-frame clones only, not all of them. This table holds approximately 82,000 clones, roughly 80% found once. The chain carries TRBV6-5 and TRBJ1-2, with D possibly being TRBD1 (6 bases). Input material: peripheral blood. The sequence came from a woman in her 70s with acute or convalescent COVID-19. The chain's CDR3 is CASAPGTKYGYTF. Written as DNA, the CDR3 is TGTGCCAGCGCCCCCGGGACAAAGTATGGCTACACCTTC.